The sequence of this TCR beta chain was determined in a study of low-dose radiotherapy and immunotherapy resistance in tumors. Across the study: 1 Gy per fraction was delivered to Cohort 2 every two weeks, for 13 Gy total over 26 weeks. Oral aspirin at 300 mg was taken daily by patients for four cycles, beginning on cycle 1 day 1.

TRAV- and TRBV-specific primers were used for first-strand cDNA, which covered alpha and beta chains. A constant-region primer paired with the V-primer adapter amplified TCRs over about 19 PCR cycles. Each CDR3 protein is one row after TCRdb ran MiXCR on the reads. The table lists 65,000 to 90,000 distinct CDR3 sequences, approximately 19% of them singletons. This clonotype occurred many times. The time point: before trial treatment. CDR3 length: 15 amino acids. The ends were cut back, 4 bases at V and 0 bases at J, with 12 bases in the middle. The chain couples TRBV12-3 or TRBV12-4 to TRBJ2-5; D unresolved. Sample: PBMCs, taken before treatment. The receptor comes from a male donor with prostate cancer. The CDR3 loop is CASSSLSPHQETQYF. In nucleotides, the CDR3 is TGTGCCAGCAGTTCCCTCTCCCCACACCAAGAGACCCAGTACTTC.